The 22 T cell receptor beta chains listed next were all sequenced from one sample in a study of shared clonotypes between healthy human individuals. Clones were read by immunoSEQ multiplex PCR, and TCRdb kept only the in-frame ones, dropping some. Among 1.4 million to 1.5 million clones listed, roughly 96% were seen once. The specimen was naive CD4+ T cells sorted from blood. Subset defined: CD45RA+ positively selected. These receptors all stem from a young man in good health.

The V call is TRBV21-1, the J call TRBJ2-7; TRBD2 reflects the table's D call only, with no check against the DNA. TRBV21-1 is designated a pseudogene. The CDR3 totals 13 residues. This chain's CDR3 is CASSKRGEHEQYF. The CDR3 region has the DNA TGTGCCAGCAGCAAACGGGGGGAACACGAGCAGTACTTC.

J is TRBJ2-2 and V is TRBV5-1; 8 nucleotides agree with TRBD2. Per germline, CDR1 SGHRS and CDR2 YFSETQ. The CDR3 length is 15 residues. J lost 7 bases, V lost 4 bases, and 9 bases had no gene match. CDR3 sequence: CASSPSGLEGGELFF. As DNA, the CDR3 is TGCGCCAGCAGCCCTTCGGGACTAGAGGGCGGGGAGCTGTTTTTT.

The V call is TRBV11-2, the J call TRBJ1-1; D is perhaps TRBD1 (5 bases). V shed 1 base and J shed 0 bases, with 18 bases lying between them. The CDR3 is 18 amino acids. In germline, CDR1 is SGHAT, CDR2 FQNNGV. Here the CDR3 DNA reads TGTGCCAGCAGCTTAGGTCGTGACAGCCTCCTAATGAACACTGAAGCTTTCTTT. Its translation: CASSLGRDSLLMNTEAFF.

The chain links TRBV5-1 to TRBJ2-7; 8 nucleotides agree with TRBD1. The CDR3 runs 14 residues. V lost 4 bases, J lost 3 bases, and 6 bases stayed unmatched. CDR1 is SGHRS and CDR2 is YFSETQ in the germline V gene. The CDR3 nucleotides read TGCGCCAGCAGCGCCGACAGGGGCTACTACGAGCAGTACTTC. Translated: CASSADRGYYEQYF. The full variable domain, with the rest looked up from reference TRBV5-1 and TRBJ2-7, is KAGVTQTPRYLIKTRGQQVTLSCSPISGHRSVSWYQQTPGQGLQFLFEYFSETQRNKGNFPGRFSGRQFSNSRSEMNVSTLELGDSALYLCASSADRGYYEQYFGPGTRLTVT.

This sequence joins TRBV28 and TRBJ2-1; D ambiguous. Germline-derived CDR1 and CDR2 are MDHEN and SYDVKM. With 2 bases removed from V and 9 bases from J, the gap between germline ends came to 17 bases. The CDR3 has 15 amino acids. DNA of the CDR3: TGTGCCAGCAGTTTAAGTATCCATTTATTGGGTGAGCAGTTCTTC. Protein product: CASSLSIHLLGEQFF.

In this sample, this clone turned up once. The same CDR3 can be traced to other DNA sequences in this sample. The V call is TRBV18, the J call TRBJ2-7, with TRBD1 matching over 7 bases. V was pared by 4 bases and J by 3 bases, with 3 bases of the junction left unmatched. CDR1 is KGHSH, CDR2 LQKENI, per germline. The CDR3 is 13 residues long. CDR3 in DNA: TGTGCCAGCTCACAAGCAGGGGGCTACGAGCAGTACTTC. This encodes CASSQAGGYEQYF.

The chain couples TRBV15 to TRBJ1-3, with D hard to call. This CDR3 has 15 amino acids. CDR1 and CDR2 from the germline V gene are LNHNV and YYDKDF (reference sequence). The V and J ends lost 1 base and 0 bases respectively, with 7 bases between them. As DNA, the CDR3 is TGTGCCACCAGCAGAGCACGGAGCTCTGGAAACACCATATATTTT. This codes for CATSRARSSGNTIYF.

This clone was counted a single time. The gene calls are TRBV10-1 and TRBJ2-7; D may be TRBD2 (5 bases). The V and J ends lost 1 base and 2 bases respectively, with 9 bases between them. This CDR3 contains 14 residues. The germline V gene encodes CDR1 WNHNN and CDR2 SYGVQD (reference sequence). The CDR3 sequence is CASSELGRTYEQYF. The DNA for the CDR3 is TGCGCCAGCAGTGAGTTGGGGAGAACCTACGAGCAGTACTTC.

CDR3 residues: CASSAGQGSGELFF. The CDR3, as DNA: TGCGCCAGCAGTGCGGGACAGGGGTCCGGGGAGCTGTTTTTT. The chain is built from TRBV10-1 and TRBJ2-2; 10 positions agree with TRBD1. Per germline, CDR1 WNHNN and CDR2 SYGVQD (reference sequence). The V segment lost 4 bases and the J segment 6 bases; nucleotides outside the gene matches: 2. The CDR3 length is 14 residues.

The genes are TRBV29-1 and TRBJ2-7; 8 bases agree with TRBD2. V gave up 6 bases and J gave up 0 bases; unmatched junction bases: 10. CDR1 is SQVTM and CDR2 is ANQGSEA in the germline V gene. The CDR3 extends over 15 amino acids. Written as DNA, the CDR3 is TGCAGCGTAGTAGGAGCGGGAGTGGCCTCCTACGAGCAGTACTTC. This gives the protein CSVVGAGVASYEQYF.

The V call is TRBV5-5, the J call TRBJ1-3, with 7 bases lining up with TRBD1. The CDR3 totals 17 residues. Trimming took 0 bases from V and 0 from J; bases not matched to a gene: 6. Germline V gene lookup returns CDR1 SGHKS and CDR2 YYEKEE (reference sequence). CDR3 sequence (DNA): TGTGCCAGCAGCTTGGACCCGACAGGGTCCTCTGGAAACACCATATATTTT. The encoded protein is CASSLDPTGSSGNTIYF.

For the CDR3, the DNA is TGCAGCGTTGGTGAGCAAGCGGGGACTGAAGCTTTCTTT. Translating gives CSVGEQAGTEAFF. The chain couples TRBV29-1 to TRBJ1-1; D is unresolved. The CDR3 contains 13 residues. The germline V gene has CDR1 SQVTM and CDR2 ANQGSEA. V gave up 4 bases and J gave up 5 bases, with 14 bases separating them.

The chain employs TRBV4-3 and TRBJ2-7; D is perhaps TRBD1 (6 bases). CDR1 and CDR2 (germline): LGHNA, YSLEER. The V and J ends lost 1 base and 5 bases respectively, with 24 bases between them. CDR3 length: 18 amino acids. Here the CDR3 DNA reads TGCGCCAGCAGCCAAGGCTCGTCAGGGGCCCCCCGAAGGGACGAGCAGTACTTC. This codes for CASSQGSSGAPRRDEQYF.

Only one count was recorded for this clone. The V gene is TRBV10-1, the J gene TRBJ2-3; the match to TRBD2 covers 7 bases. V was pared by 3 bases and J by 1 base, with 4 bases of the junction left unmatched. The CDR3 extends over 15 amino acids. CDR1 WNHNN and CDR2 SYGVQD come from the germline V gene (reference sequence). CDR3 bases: TGCGCCAGCAGTGATGGGGCGGGGGGCACAGATACGCAGTATTTT. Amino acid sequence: CASSDGAGGTDTQYF.

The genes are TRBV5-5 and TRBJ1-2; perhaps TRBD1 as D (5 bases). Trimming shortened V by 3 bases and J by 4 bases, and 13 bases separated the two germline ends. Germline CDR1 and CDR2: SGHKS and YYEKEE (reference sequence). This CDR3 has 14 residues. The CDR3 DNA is TGTGCCAGCAGCTGGTCCAGGGACTCCTATGGCTACACCTTC. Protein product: CASSWSRDSYGYTF.

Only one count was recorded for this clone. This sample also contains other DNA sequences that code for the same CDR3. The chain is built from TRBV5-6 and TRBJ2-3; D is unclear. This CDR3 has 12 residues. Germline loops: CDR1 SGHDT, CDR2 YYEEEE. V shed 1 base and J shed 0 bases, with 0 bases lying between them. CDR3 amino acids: CASSLSTDTQYF. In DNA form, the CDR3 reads TGTGCCAGCAGCTTGAGCACAGATACGCAGTATTTT.

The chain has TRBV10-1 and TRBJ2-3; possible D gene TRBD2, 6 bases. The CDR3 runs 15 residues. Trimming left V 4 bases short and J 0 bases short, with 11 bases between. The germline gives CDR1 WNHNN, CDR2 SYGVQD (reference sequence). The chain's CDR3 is CASSGGERSTDTQYF. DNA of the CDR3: TGCGCCAGCAGTGGCGGGGAACGTAGCACAGATACGCAGTATTTT.

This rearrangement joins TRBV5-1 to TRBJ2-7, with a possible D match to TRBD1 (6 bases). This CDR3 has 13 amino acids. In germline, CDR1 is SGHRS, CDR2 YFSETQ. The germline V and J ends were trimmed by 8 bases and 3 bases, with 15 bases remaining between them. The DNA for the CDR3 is TGCGCCAGTCAACGGGACACTATCTACGAGCAGTACTTC. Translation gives CASQRDTIYEQYF.

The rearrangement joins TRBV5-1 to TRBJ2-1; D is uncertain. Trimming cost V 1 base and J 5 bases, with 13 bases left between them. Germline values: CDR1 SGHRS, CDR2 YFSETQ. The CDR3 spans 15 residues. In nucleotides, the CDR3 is TGCGCCAGCAGCTTGAGACATCTCCCAGACAATGAGCAGTTCTTC. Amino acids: CASSLRHLPDNEQFF.

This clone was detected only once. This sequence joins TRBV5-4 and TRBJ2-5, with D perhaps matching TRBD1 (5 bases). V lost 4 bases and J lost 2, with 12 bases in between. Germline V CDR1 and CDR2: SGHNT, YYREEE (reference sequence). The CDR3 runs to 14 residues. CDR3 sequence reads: CASSVMTEQETQYF. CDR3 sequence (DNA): TGTGCCAGCAGCGTTATGACAGAGCAAGAGACCCAGTACTTC.

Written as DNA, the CDR3 is TGTGCAAGTCGCTTACTCCCCTGTCCGGAGAAAAACACCATATATTTT. This gives the protein CASRLLPCPEKNTIYF. This chain joins TRBV12-2 and TRBJ1-3. TRBV12-2 is assigned pseudogene status. The CDR3 spans 16 residues.

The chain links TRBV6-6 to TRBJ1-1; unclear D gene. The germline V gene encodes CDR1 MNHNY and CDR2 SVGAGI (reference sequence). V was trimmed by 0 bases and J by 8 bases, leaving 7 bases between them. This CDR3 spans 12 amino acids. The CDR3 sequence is CASSYSTEEAFF. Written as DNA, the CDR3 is TGTGCCAGCAGTTACTCGACGGAGGAAGCTTTCTTT.